Presented here are 11 T cell receptor beta chains from one specimen sequenced in a study of technical replicates of blood from a handful of donors. Measured with immunoSEQ multiplex PCR; TCRdb has only the in-frame clones, and not every one. The sample yields fewer than 90,000 clones, over 90% seen once. Sequencing was carried out using T cells isolated from PBMCs. The receptor source for this set is a human donor in good health.

The chain links TRBV5-1 to TRBJ2-7; 10 bases line up with TRBD2. V dropped 2 bases and J dropped 6; count of bases not matched to a gene: 8. CDR1 is SGHRS and CDR2 is YFSETQ in the germline V gene. The CDR3 covers 15 residues. The CDR3 DNA is TGCGCCAGCAGCTTCCTAGCGGGGGCGGTTTCCGAGCAGTACTTC. It translates to CASSFLAGAVSEQYF.

The J gene is TRBJ2-7, the V gene TRBV28; 7 positions agree with TRBD2. V was clipped by 8 bases and J by 1 base; unmatched bases: 8. The CDR3 covers 14 residues. Germline V gene lookup returns CDR1 MDHEN and CDR2 SYDVKM. This CDR3 is CASEPSGKSYEQYF. Written as DNA, the CDR3 is TGTGCCAGCGAGCCTAGCGGAAAATCCTACGAGCAGTACTTC.

As for this clone: The same CDR3 arises from other DNA sequences in this sample as well. This chain uses TRBV6-5 with TRBJ1-1; D perhaps matches TRBD1 (6 bases). CDR3 length equals 14 residues. CDR1 and CDR2 from the germline V gene are MNHEY and SVGAGI. V was cut by 8 bases and J by 1 base, with 14 bases left in between. CDR3 nucleotide sequence: TGTGCCAGCTCCAGCCCAGGGGAGAACACTGAAGCTTTCTTT. Encoded protein: CASSSPGENTEAFF.

The V gene is TRBV27, the J gene TRBJ1-1; 8 bases agree with TRBD1. There are 12 residues in the CDR3. The V gene's germline CDR1 is MNHEY and CDR2 SMNVEV (reference sequence). J gave up 10 bases and V 6 bases, and 7 bases lay outside the gene matches. The DNA of the CDR3 is TGTGCCAGCAGGCCCGACAGGGGCCGAGCTTTCTTT. This sequence encodes CASRPDRGRAFF.

In its sample, this clone was seen once. CDR3 nucleotides: TGTGCCAGCAGCCAAAAGACAGGGAGCTCCTACGAGCAGTACTTC. Encoded protein: CASSQKTGSSYEQYF. This chain joins TRBV27 and TRBJ2-7; 7 bases fit TRBD1. Germline V gene sequence: CDR1 MNHEY, CDR2 SMNVEV (reference sequence). The ends lost 6 bases at V and 0 bases at J; junction bases unmatched: 8. This CDR3 comprises 15 residues.

The CDR3 here is CASSFPGSWQYF. As DNA, the CDR3 is TGTGCCAGCTCCTTCCCCGGGAGCTGGCAGTATTTT. The chain links TRBV6-5 to TRBJ2-3, with D possibly matching TRBD2 (6 bases). CDR3 size: 12 residues. The V end lost 8 bases, the J end lost 11 bases, and 17 bases lay between the germline ends. Germline V gives CDR1 MNHEY, CDR2 SVGAGI.

The CDR3 region is CASSSGLAVMNTGELFF. The CDR3 coding sequence is TGTGCCAGCAGTTCCGGACTAGCGGTTATGAACACCGGGGAGCTGTTTTTT. The chain combines TRBV27 with TRBJ2-2; 10 bases are shared with TRBD2. Per the germline V gene, CDR1 is MNHEY and CDR2 is SMNVEV (reference sequence). The CDR3 length is 17 residues. The junction had 6 bases not matched to a gene; V was cut back by 4 bases and J by 1 base.

The chain employs TRBV5-6 and TRBJ1-5, with TRBD1 matching 7 bases. CDR1 is SGHDT, CDR2 YYEEEE, per germline. The CDR3 totals 14 residues. V was clipped by 3 bases and J by 5 bases; unmatched bases: 5. The CDR3 bases are TGTGCCAGCAGCTCCGCGGGACAGTATCAGCCCCAGCATTTT. This sequence encodes CASSSAGQYQPQHF.

The rearrangement uses TRBV4-2 and TRBJ2-1; 14 bases fit TRBD2. Germline CDR1 LGHNA, CDR2 YNFKEQ. The V segment lost 7 bases and the J segment 3 bases; nucleotides outside the gene matches: 11. The CDR3 runs to 18 residues. CDR3 nucleotides: TGTGCCAGCACCCCGACTAGCGGGGGGGGCCGCATCTACAATGAGCAGTTCTTC. Protein sequence: CASTPTSGGGRIYNEQFF.

V is TRBV4-1 and J is TRBJ1-6; the D is unclear. There are 15 residues in the CDR3. From germline, CDR1 is MGHRA and CDR2 YSYEKL. Trimming took off 1 base at V and 6 bases at J, with 10 bases between the two ends. The CDR3 DNA sequence: TGCGCCAGCAGCCAAGGCAGATCTCGTAATTCACCCCTCCACTTT. Translating it yields CASSQGRSRNSPLHF.

For the CDR3, the DNA is TGTGCCAGCAGGAGGCAGCTGAACACTGAAGCTTTCTTT. It specifies CASRRQLNTEAFF. The chain joins TRBV6-5 to TRBJ1-1; D gene ambiguous. Germline V lookup: CDR1 MNHEY, CDR2 SVGAGI. The ends were cut back, 6 bases at V and 0 bases at J, with 8 bases in the middle. The CDR3 spans 13 residues.